The present T cell receptor beta chain was sequenced within a study of T cell responses to AZD1222 COVID-19 vaccine (dated by TCRdb to the early 2020s). The study in broad terms: TCR sequencing covered roughly 230 trial participants: about 210 given two doses of AZD1222 and some 25 given two doses of MenACWY control vaccine. Trial participants were enrolled into age subgroups of 18-55, 56-69 and 70-plus years, which contained around 140, 26 and 57 TCR-sequenced participants, respectively.

Summary of the overall study and its limitations: Because no day 14 peak-response samples were available, the repertoires could be characterized only after the peak T cell response. Reportedly, close to half of the unique spike-specific TCRs recognized epitopes lying outside the regions that are mutated in the B.1.351 and B.1.1.7 variants. Most participants were white British and females outnumbered males, and the authors suggested that clonal diversity may have been underestimated. Spike-specific TCR breadth and depth rose significantly after two AZD1222 doses compared with day 0 and with MenACWY recipients. Conclusions about previously exposed vaccinees are limited because only five to seven AZD1222 recipients were SARS-CoV-2 seropositive at baseline. The vaccine-associated CD4 TCRs covered the entire spike protein, and the dominant responses fell in regions 160-218 and 743-854. In the small 56-69-year group, the increase in depth fell short of significance, most likely because of low power.

The CDR3 regions of human TCRbeta chains were subjected to immunosequencing. The authors' pipeline ran thus. Repertoire TCRs were checked for matches against a reference library of SARS-CoV-2-specific TCRs that had been generated using the MIRA antigen-specificity platform. Breadth was defined as the fraction of unique TCRs that were SARS-CoV-2-associated, and depth was defined as the fraction of total T cells that were SARS-CoV-2-associated. Each spike-specific TCR was assigned to its reactive spike region and to a CD4 or CD8 class using the MIRA data. Log10-transformed breadth and depth values were compared by one-way ANOVA with Sidak's multiple comparisons tests. Drawn from immuneACCESS, this table holds only the in-frame rearrangements with V and J called that TCRdb kept. Clones are partly lost; checked studies trace under half to an unresolved V gene and leave the rest unexplained. V, J and clone size derive from that table, while D and trimming were established from the DNA sequence. This sample is represented by tens of thousands of clones; roughly 89% of them were singletons. The leading ten clones occupy around 9.3% of the sample.

In its sample, this clone was seen once. Its antigen is currently not known. The input lacks base qualities; no much larger clone sits a single base away. V loses 4 bases at its end and J loses 7 bases; junction bases beyond the gene matches: 7. CDR1 and CDR2 are drawn from the germline V gene (reference sequence): SGHNT, YYREEE. Counted from cysteine to phenylalanine, this CDR3 has 13 amino acids. Kept here is only the CDR3 DNA, which spans 39 bases and is read in frame from base 1. The time point label for this specimen denotes: about 28 days (+/-7) after the second vaccine dose. AZD1222 recipients whose second dose came at about 4 weeks and those whose second dose came at about 12 weeks were combined into one group, since spike-specific TCR depth and breadth did not differ between the two schedules. Vaccinee samples came from UK trials COV001 and COV002, including a single-blind randomized controlled phase 2/3 trial of AZD1222 (ChAdOx1 nCoV-19) in healthy adults. For TCRbeta chain sequencing, PBMC samples from trial participants were taken at day 0 and at day 28 after the second dose.

The source of this sequence is an adult who received the AZD1222 COVID-19 vaccine. Source: peripheral blood, taken 28 days after the second AZD1222 dose. Recombination joined TRBV5-4 with TRBJ2-5, with 7 bases matching TRBD1. CDR3 sequence: CASSTDRVGTQYF. The DNA sequence is given as TGTGCCAGCAGCACCGACAGGGTAGGGACCCAGTACTTC.